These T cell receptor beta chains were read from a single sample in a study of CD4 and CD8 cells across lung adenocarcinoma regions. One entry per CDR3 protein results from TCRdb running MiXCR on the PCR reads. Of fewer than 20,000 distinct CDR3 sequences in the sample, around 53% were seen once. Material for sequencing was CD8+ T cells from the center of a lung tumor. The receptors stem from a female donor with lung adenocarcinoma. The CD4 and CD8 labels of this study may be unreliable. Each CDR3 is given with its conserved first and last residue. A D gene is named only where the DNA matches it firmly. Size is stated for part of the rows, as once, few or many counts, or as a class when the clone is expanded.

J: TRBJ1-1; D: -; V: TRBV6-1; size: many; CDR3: CASTPGPMNTEAFF; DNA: TGTGCCAGCACTCCGGGGCCTATGAACACTGAAGCTTTCTTT
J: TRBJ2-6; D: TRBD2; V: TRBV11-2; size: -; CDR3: CASSFASGQSWANDLNF; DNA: TGTGCCAGCAGCTTTGCTAGCGGGCAATCGTGGGCCAACGACCTGAACTTC
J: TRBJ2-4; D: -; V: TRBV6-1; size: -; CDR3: CASRGHLAKNTQYF; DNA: TGTGCCAGCCGGGGACACCTAGCCAAAAACACTCAGTACTTC
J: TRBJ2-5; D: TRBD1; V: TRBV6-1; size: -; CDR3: CASSTGVGETQYF; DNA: TGTGCCAGCAGTACAGGGGTTGGAGAGACCCAGTACTTC
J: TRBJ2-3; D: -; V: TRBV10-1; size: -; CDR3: CASSDRGGDTQYF; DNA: TGCGCCAGCAGTGACCGTGGGGGAGATACGCAGTATTTT
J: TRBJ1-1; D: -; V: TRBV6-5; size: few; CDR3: CASSYDTANTEAFF; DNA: TGTGCCAGCAGTTACGATACAGCTAACACTGAAGCTTTCTTT
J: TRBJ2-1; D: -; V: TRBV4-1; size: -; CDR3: CASSQGRTAGWNEQFF; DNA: TGCGCCAGCAGCCAAGGTCGGACGGCGGGGTGGAATGAGCAGTTCTTC
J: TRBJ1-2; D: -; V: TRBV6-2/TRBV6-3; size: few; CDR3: CASSYPQGYNNYGYTF; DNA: TGTGCCAGCAGTTACCCCCAGGGGTATAATAACTATGGCTACACCTTC
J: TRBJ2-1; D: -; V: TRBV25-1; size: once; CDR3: CASSGASFNEQFF; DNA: TGTGCCAGCAGTGGGGCTAGCTTCAATGAGCAGTTCTTC
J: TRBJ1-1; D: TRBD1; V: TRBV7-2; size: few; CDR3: CASSLYAGGTEAFF; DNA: TGTGCCAGCAGCTTATACGCAGGGGGAACTGAAGCTTTCTTT
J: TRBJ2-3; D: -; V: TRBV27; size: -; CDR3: CASTSWGDRSQETQYF; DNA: TGTGCCAGCACCTCTTGGGGGGACCGTAGCCAAGAGACCCAGTATTTT
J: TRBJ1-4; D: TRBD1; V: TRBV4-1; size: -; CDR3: CASSQPLDRDYEKLFF; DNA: TGCGCCAGCAGCCAGCCCTTGGACAGGGACTACGAAAAACTGTTTTTT
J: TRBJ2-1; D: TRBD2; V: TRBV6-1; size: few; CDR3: CASSPLGLEHYNEQFF; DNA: TGTGCCAGCAGTCCTCTCGGACTAGAGCACTACAATGAGCAGTTCTTC
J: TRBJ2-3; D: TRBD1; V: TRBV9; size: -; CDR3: CASSVGTGGFSTDTQYF; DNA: TGTGCCAGCAGCGTAGGAACAGGGGGCTTCAGCACAGATACGCAGTATTTT
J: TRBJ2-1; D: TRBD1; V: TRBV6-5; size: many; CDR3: CASSYVTGGSYEQFF; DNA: TGTGCCAGCAGTTACGTGACAGGGGGCTCCTATGAGCAGTTCTTC
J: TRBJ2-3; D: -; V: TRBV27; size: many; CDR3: CASSLYEGDTQYF; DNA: TGTGCCAGCAGTTTATATGAGGGGGATACGCAGTATTTT
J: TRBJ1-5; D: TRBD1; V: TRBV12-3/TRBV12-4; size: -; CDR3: CASRRGQNSNQPQHF; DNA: TGTGCCAGCAGAAGGGGGCAGAATAGCAATCAGCCCCAGCATTTT
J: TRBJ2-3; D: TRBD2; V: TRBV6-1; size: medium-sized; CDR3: CASRDKIGLASSTDTQYF; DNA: TGTGCCAGCAGGGATAAAATAGGACTAGCGTCTAGCACAGATACGCAGTATTTT
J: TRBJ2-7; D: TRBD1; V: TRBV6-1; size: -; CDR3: CASSRDRTPYEQYF; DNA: TGTGCCAGCAGCCGGGACAGGACCCCCTACGAGCAGTACTTC
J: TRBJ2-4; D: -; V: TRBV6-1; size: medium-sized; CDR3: CASSVVLAKNIQYF; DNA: TGTGCCAGCAGTGTCGTACTAGCCAAAAACATTCAGTACTTC
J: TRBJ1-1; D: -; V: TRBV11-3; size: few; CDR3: CASSYRVESEAFF; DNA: TGTGCCAGCAGCTACAGGGTAGAATCTGAAGCTTTCTTT
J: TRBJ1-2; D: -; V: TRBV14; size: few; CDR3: CASSQVAHLYGYTF; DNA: TGTGCCAGCAGCCAAGTAGCACACCTCTATGGCTACACCTTC
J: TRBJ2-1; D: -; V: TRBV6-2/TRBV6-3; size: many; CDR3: CASSSVYWSSYNEQFF; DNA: TGTGCCAGCAGTTCCGTATACTGGAGCTCCTACAATGAGCAGTTCTTC
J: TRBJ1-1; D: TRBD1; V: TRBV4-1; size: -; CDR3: CASSHTSLTGGDDTEAFF; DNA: TGCGCCAGCAGCCACACCTCGCTCACAGGGGGCGATGACACTGAAGCTTTCTTT
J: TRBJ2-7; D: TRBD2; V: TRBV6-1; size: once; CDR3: CASSEGGGDRDTDTQYF; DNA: TGTGCCAGCAGTGAGGGCGGGGGGGACCGGGACACAGATACGCAGTACTTC
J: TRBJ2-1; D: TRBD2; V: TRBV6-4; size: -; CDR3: CASSERGLAGLPYNEQFF; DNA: TGTGCCAGCAGTGAACGGGGACTAGCGGGCCTCCCTTACAATGAGCAGTTCTTC
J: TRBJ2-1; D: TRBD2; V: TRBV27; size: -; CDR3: CASSSPQGQLAGYNEQFF; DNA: TGTGCCAGCAGTTCGCCACAGGGTCAGCTAGCGGGATACAATGAGCAGTTCTTC
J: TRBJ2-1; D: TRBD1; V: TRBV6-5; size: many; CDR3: CASSYSGTGDYNEQFF; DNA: TGTGCCAGCAGTTACTCCGGGACAGGGGACTACAATGAGCAGTTCTTC
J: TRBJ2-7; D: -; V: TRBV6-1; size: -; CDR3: CASEGFGEQYF; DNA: TGTGCCAGCGAAGGGTTCGGAGAGCAGTACTTC
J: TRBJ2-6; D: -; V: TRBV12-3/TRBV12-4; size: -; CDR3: CASSFSGANVLTF; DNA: TGTGCCAGCAGTTTCTCTGGGGCCAACGTCCTGACTTTC
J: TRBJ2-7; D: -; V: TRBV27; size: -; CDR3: CASSLLRGFEQYF; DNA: TGTGCCAGCAGTTTGTTGAGGGGGTTCGAGCAGTACTTC
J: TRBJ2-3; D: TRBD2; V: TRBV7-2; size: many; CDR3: CASSLGLAGSTDTQYF; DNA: TGTGCCAGCAGCTTGGGACTAGCGGGATCCACAGATACGCAGTATTTT
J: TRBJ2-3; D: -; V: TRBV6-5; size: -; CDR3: CASSSFLGDTQYF; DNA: TGTGCCAGCAGTTCTTTCCTAGGAGATACGCAGTATTTT
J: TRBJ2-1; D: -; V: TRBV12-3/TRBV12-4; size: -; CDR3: CASSRGRDEQFF; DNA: TGTGCCAGCAGTAGGGGCCGGGATGAGCAGTTCTTC
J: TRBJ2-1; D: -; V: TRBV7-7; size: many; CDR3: CASSSGAGNEQFF; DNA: TGTGCTAGCAGCTCGGGGGCTGGGAATGAGCAGTTCTTC
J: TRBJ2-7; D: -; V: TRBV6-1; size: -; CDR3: CASSEEVLEGRDVQYF; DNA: TGTGCCAGCAGTGAAGAGGTCTTGGAGGGCCGAGACGTGCAGTACTTC